A selection of T cell receptor beta chains follows, all from one sample in a study of CD8 T cells in Susac syndrome. TCRdb independently ran MiXCR on the immunoSEQ multiplex PCR reads; one entry per CDR3 protein. The data show tens of thousands of distinct CDR3 sequences, about 95% seen once. Sequencing used CD4+ T cells from PBMCs. The receptors were gathered from a human donor with Susac syndrome. CDR3s include the opening cysteine and the closing phenylalanine or tryptophan. A D gene is named only where the DNA matches it firmly. Rows give clone size only sometimes, using once, few, many, or a class for an expanded clone.

abundance,j_gene,v_gene,d_gene,CDR3aa,CDR3nt
-,TRBJ1-2,TRBV30,-,CAWKQSRDYGYTF,TGTGCCTGGAAGCAGTCCCGAGACTATGGCTACACCTTC
-,TRBJ1-3,TRBV18,-,CASSQRIDSGNTIYF,TGTGCCAGCTCACAAAGGATCGACTCTGGAAACACCATATATTTT
-,TRBJ2-4,TRBV2,-,CASSAAGRIAKNIQYF,TGTGCCAGCAGCGCCGCCGGACGGATTGCCAAAAACATTCAGTACTTC
once,TRBJ2-1,TRBV2,TRBD2,CASRIDRVRGGHYNEQFF,TGTGCCAGCAGGATTGATAGGGTGCGGGGGGGCCACTACAATGAGCAGTTCTTC
-,TRBJ1-2,TRBV29-1,-,CSGLRATDGYTF,TGCAGCGGTCTGAGGGCCACCGACGGCTACACCTTC
once,TRBJ1-1,TRBV7-9,-,CASSSSVTSRGEAFF,TGTGCCAGCAGCTCCTCGGTTACCTCCAGGGGTGAAGCTTTCTTT
-,TRBJ2-6,TRBV20-1,TRBD1,CSALKGAGGANVLTF,TGCAGTGCTCTCAAGGGGGCAGGTGGGGCCAACGTCCTGACTTTC
few,TRBJ1-6,TRBV5-1,-,CASSPGDFGSPLHF,TGCGCCAGCAGCCCGGGGGATTTTGGTTCACCCCTCCACTTT
-,TRBJ1-4,TRBV15,-,CATGRNEKLFF,TGTGCCACGGGCAGGAATGAAAAACTGTTTTTT
-,TRBJ2-7,TRBV28,TRBD2,CASSSSGGVAYEQYF,TGTGCCAGCAGTTCTAGCGGGGGGGTAGCCTACGAGCAGTACTTC
-,TRBJ1-5,TRBV20-1,TRBD1,CSANSGGGVDQPQHF,TGCAGTGCTAACTCAGGGGGGGGAGTAGATCAGCCCCAGCATTTT
-,TRBJ2-6,TRBV7-9,-,CASSPTTQTGANVLTF,TGTGCCAGCAGCCCGACAACTCAAACTGGGGCCAACGTCCTGACTTTC
-,TRBJ2-7,TRBV28,-,CASSSGIRDHEQYF,TGTGCCAGCAGCTCTGGGATCAGGGACCACGAGCAGTACTTC
-,TRBJ2-5,TRBV5-6,-,CASSFGRQTQYF,TGTGCCAGCAGCTTTGGCAGACAGACCCAGTACTTC
-,TRBJ2-1,TRBV7-9,TRBD2,CASSLAQGGGARNEQFF,TGTGCCAGCAGCTTAGCGCAAGGCGGGGGGGCCAGGAATGAGCAGTTCTTC
-,TRBJ1-4,TRBV5-1,-,CASSLQGGGEKLFF,TGCGCCAGCAGCTTACAGGGTGGAGGTGAAAAACTGTTTTTT
-,TRBJ2-1,TRBV5-4,-,CASSLEGPNEQFF,TGTGCCAGCAGCTTGGAGGGTCCCAATGAGCAGTTCTTC
once,TRBJ2-2,TRBV29-1,-,CSVEAGSAGELFF,TGCAGCGTTGAGGCGGGATCCGCCGGGGAGCTGTTTTTT